Each of the 8 T cell receptor beta chains below was sequenced from the same sample in a study of vaccination effects on CD4 cells after COVID-19. These TCRs are of unknown antigen specificity. Profiled with immunoSEQ multiplex PCR; TCRdb holds only in-frame clones, not every one. The table has tens of thousands of clones, more than 60% seen once. Antigen-specific CD4+ T cells were expanded (with viral peptide pools) by the ViraFEST assay ahead of sequencing. Subsequent to less than eleven days of culture, CD4+ T cells were isolated. The person had a PCR-confirmed SARS-CoV-2 infection during March to December 2020. The sequencing used CD4+ T cells from PBMCs cultured with a peptide pool, collected before COVID-19 vaccination. These receptors were obtained from a human donor who had a prior SARS-CoV-2 infection.

Only one count was recorded for this clone. The chain combines TRBV7-8 with TRBJ2-5; D uncertain. The CDR3 totals 13 residues. V lost 1 base, J lost 0 bases, and 3 bases lay in between. CDR1 SGHVS and CDR2 FQNEAQ come from the germline V gene. CDR3 amino acids: CASSLVDQETQYF. The CDR3 DNA is TGTGCCAGCAGCTTAGTGGACCAAGAGACCCAGTACTTC.

The rearrangement uses TRBV18 and TRBJ2-7, with 7 bases that match TRBD1. Germline V gene lookup returns CDR1 KGHSH and CDR2 LQKENI. J gave up 6 bases and V 6 bases, and 8 bases lay outside the gene matches. The length of the CDR3 is 13 residues. As DNA, the CDR3 is TGTGCCAGCTCTCCCATCGACAGGGTCGAGCAGTACTTC. As protein: CASSPIDRVEQYF.

A single count supports this clone. The chain couples TRBV24-1 to TRBJ2-7; 9 nucleotides agree with TRBD2. CDR3 length: 16 amino acids. Germline CDR1 is KGHDR and CDR2 is SFDVKD. V dropped 0 bases and J dropped 4; count of bases not matched to a gene: 6. The CDR3: CATSDLSPSGIYEQYF. The CDR3 nucleotides are TGTGCCACCAGTGATTTGAGTCCTAGCGGGATTTACGAGCAGTACTTC.

The chain uses TRBV27 and TRBJ1-1; 8 bases agree with TRBD1. There are 18 residues in the CDR3. CDR1 and CDR2 from the germline V gene are MNHEY and SMNVEV (reference sequence). V shed 0 bases and J 1 base; nucleotides not matched to a gene: 10. The DNA for the CDR3 is TGTGCCAGCAGTTTATCCAGGGCCGGGACAGGAAGGAACACTGAAGCTTTCTTT. Protein sequence: CASSLSRAGTGRNTEAFF.

V gene TRBV4-2 combines with J gene TRBJ2-7, with 9 positions matching TRBD1. V lost 4 bases, J lost 2 bases, and 9 bases stayed unmatched. In germline, CDR1 is LGHNA, CDR2 YNFKEQ. There are 16 residues in the CDR3. The CDR3 sequence is CASSPSTGTGTYEQYF. The CDR3 bases are TGTGCCAGCAGCCCATCAACCGGGACAGGGACCTACGAGCAGTACTTC.

This clone was recorded a few times. The rearrangement joins TRBV6-5 to TRBJ2-7, with TRBD1 identical over 8 bases. This CDR3 contains 13 residues. Trimming at V came to 6 bases and at J to 2 bases, leaving 3 bases not matched to a gene. Germline-derived CDR1 and CDR2 are MNHEY and SVGAGI. Here the CDR3 reads CASRGTGTYEQYF. Written as DNA, the CDR3 is TGTGCCAGCAGGGGGACAGGTACCTACGAGCAGTACTTC.

The CDR3 nucleotides are TGTGCCAGCAGCCAAGAGGGGCAGGGCGACACTGAAGCTTTCTTT. Its translation is CASSQEGQGDTEAFF. This chain links TRBV4-2 with TRBJ1-1, with a possible D match to TRBD1 (5 bases). With 0 bases removed from V and 3 bases from J, the gap between germline ends came to 11 bases. CDR3 length: 15 amino acids. Germline CDR1 and CDR2: LGHNA and YNFKEQ.

The chain recombines TRBV4-1 with TRBJ2-3; TRBD1 might be the D (6 bases). Germline CDR1 reads MGHRA; CDR2 reads YSYEKL. V gave up 1 base and J gave up 0 bases, with 14 bases separating them. This CDR3 comprises 17 residues. CDR3 amino acids: CASSQGPTGRSTDTQYF. CDR3 nucleotide sequence: TGCGCCAGCAGCCAAGGGCCGACAGGCCGTAGCACAGATACGCAGTATTTT.